This TCR beta chain was obtained from a study of T cell responses to AZD1222 COVID-19 vaccine. Study context: Doses given second, at about 4 or about 12 weeks, were pooled. Study outcomes and limitations: In a largely white British group with more females than males, clonal diversity was possibly underestimated. CD4 TCRs associated with vaccination spanned spike, dominating at 160-218 and 743-854.

Here immunoSEQ multiplex PCR was the method, and the copy in TCRdb shows in-frame clones only, minus some. The table has about 92,000 clones, 85% to 90% seen once. On this clone itself: Its antigen is currently unknown.

The sample consisted of peripheral blood, taken on day 0 of AZD1222 vaccination. The clonotype comes from an adult in good health.

The DNA of the CDR3 is TGTGCCAGTAGTCCTACAGGGGTAGGTCAGCCCCAGCATTTT. Its protein product is CASSPTGVGQPQHF. This chain joins TRBV19 and TRBJ1-5, with TRBD1 matching 7 bases. Germline V gene sequence: CDR1 LNHDA, CDR2 SQIVND (reference sequence). V gave up 5 bases and J gave up 6 bases; unmatched junction bases: 7. The CDR3 consists of 14 residues.